A selection of T cell receptor beta chains follows, all from one sample in a study of blood T cells in healthy people across ages. Via MiXCR, TCRdb re-called the 5' RACE reads, giving one row per CDR3 protein. This sample has 700,000 or so distinct CDR3 sequences, with about 20% found just once. Sequences were obtained from blood. These receptors all come from a man aged 65-85 years in good health. The CDR3 runs from the conserved cysteine through the conserved F or W.

J | V | CDR3
TRBJ1-5 | TRBV20-1 | CSASINSNQPQHF
TRBJ2-1 | TRBV7-3 | CASSLKGLAGVGSYNEQFF
TRBJ1-1 | TRBV10-3 | CAISGQGNTEAFF
TRBJ1-2 | TRBV12-3/TRBV12-4 | CASSLGGAGSYGYTF
- | TRBV11-1 | CASSSDRPPFFYEQYF
TRBJ1-2 | TRBV6-5 | CASRTGPARQDYTF
TRBJ1-1 | TRBV20-1 | CSAIEGFMNTEAFF
TRBJ2-3 | TRBV10-3 | CASSGLAGATDTQYF
TRBJ2-2 | TRBV7-2 | CASSSSGTTNTGELFF
TRBJ2-1 | TRBV19 | CASKSGGAYNEQFF
TRBJ1-1 | TRBV7-9 | CASSLGGQGLGTEAFF
- | TRBV28 | CASSFPATGAGYEQYF
TRBJ2-1 | TRBV18 | CASRTSGRVIHNEQFF
TRBJ1-1 | TRBV7-9 | CASSSGGELRAFF
TRBJ1-2 | TRBV30 | CAWTFAGEVGYTF
TRBJ1-5 | TRBV12-3/TRBV12-4 | CASSLAPQPQHF
TRBJ1-3 | TRBV15 | CATSRALTGLSGNTIYF
TRBJ1-2 | TRBV11-2 | CASSLDYRGPVGYTF
TRBJ1-5 | TRBV5-1 | CASSFRAGDDQPQHF
TRBJ1-1 | TRBV29-1 | CSVWVNTEAFF